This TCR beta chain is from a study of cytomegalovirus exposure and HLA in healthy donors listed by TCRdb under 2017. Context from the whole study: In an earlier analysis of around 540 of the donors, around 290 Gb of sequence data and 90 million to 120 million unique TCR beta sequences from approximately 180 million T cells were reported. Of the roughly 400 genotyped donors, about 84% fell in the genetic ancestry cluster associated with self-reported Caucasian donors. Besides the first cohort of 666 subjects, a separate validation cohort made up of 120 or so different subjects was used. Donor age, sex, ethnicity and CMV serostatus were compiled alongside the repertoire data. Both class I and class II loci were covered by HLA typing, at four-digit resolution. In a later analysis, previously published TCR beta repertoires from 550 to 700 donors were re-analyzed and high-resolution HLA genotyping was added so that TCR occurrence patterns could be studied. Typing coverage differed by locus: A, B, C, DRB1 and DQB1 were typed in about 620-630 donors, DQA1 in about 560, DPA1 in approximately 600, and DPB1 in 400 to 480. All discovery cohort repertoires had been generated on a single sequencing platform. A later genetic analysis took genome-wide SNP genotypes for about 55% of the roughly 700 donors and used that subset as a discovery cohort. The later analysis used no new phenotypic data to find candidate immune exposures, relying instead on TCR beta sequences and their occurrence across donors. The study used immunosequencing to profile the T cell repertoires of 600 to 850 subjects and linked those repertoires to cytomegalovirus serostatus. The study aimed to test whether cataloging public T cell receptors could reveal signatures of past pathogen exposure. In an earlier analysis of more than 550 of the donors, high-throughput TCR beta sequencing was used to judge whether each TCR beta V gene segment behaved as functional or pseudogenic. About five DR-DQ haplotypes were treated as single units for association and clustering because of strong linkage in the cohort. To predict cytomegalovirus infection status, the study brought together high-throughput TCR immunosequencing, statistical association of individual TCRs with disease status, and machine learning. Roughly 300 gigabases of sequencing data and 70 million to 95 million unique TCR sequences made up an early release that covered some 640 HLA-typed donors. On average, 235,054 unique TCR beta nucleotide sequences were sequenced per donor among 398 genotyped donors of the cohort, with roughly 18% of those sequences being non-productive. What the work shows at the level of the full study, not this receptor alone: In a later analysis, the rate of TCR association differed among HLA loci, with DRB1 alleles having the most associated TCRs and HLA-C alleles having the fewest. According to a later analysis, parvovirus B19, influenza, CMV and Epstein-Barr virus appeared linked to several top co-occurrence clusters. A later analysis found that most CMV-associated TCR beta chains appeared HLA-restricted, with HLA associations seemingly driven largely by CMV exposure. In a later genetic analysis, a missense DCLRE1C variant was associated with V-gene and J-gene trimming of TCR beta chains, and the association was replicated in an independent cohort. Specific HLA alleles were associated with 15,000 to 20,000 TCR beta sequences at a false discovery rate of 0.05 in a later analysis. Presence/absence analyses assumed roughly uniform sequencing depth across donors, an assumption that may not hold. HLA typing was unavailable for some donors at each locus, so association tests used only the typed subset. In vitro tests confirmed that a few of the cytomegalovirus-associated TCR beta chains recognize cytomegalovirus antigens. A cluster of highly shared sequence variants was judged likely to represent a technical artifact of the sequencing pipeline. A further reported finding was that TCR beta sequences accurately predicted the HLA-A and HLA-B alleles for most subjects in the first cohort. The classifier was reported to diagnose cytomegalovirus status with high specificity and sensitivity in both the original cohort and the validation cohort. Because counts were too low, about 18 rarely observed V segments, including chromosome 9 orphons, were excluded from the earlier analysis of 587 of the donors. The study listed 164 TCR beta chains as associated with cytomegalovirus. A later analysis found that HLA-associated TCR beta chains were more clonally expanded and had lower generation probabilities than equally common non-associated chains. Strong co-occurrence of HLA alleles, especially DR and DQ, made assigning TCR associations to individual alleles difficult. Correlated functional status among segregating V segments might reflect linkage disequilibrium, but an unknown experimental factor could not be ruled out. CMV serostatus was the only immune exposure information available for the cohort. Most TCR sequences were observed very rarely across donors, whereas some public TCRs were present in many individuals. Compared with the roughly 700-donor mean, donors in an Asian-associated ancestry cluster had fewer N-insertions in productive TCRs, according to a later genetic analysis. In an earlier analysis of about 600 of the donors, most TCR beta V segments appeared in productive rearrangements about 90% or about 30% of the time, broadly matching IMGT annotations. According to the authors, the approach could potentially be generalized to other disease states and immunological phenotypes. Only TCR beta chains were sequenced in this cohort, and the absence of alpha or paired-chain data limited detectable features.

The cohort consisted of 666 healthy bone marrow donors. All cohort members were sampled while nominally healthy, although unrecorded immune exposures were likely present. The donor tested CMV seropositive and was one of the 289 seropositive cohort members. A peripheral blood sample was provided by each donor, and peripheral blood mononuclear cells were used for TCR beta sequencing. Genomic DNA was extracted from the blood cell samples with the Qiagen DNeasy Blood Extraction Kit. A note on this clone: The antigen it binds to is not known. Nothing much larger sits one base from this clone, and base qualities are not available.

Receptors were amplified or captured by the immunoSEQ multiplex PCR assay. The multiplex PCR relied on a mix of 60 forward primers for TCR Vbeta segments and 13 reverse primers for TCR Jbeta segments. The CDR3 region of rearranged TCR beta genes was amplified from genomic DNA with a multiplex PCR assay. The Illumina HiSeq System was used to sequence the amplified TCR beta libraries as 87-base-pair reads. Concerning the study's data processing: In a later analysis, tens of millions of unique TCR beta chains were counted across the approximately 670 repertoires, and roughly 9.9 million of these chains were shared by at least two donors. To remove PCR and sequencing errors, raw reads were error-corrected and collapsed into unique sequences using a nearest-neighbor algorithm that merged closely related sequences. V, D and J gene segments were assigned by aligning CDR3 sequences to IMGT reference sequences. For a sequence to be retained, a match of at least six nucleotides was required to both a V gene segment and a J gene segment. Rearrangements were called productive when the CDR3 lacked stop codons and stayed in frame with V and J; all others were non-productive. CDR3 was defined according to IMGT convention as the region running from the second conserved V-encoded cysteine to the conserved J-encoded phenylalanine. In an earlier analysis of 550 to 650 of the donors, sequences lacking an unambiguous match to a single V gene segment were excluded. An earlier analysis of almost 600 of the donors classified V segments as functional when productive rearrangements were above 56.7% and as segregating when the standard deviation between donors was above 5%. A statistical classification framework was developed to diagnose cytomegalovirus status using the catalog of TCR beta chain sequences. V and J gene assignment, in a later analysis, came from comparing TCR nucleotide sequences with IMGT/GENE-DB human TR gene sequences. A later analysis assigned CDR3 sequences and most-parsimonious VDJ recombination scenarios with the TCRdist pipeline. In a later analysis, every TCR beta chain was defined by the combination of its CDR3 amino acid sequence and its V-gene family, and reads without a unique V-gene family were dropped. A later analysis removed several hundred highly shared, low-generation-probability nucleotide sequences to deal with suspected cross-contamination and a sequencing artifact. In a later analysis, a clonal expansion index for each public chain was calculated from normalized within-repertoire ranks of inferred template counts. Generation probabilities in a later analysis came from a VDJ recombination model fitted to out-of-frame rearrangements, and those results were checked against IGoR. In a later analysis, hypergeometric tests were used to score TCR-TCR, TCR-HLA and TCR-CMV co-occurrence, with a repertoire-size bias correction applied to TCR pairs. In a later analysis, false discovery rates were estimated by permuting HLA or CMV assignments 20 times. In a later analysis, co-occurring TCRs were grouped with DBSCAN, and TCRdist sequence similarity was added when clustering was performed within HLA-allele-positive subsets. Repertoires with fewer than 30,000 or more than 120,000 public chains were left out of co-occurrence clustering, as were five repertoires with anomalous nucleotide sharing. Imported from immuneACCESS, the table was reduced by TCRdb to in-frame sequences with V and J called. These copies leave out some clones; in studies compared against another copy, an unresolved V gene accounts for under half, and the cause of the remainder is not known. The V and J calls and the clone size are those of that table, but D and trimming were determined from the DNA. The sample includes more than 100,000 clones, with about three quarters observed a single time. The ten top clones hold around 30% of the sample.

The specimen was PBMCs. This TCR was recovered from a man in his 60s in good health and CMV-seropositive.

The nucleotide sequence is given as TGTGCCAGCAGCCGTAGCGGGGGAGGCTCCTACAATGAGCAGTTCTTC. This codes for CASSRSGGGSYNEQFF. The chain was built from TRBV11-2 and TRBJ2-1; TRBD2 fits 9 bases in the junction. Reading the germline V gene gives CDR1 SGHAT and CDR2 FQNNGV. The CDR3 goes from the cysteine to the phenylalanine over 16 residues. The retained sequence is limited to the CDR3, 48 bases, with the frame set at the first base. V is trimmed back by 5 bases and J by 0 bases, and the junction contains 5 bases that no gene match accounts for.